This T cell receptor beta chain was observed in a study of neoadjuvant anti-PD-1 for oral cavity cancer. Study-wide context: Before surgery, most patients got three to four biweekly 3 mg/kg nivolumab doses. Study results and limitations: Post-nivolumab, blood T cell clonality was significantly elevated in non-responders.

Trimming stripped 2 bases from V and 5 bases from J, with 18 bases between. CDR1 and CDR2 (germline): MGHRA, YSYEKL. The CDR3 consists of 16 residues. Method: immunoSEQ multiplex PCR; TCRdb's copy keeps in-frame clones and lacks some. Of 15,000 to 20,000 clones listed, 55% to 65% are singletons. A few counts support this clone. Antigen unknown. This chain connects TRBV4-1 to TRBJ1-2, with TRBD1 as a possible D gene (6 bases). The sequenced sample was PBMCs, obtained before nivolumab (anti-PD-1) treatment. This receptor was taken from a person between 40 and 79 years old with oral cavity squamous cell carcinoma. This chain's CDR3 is CASSQPGLGQLYGYTF. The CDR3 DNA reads TGCGCCAGCAGCCAACCAGGCCTCGGACAGTTGTATGGCTACACCTTC.